These 4 T cell receptor beta chains were all obtained from the same sample, sequenced in a study of PD-L1 blockade in urothelial cancer. Clones were sequenced by immunoSEQ multiplex PCR, and TCRdb holds only the in-frame ones, with some missing. The sample holds about 45,000 clones, 88% seen once. The specimen was PBMCs, collected around atezolizumab (anti-PD-L1) treatment. The receptors originated from a woman aged 55-69 years with urothelial cancer.

The chain employs TRBV5-4 and TRBJ2-7; maybe TRBD2 (5 bases). There are 12 residues in the CDR3. Germline assignment: CDR1 SGHNT and CDR2 YYREEE (reference sequence). Trimming pared 4 bases from V and 3 bases from J, leaving 8 bases between. The DNA of the CDR3 is TGTGCCAGCAGCGACGGACTCTACGAGCAGTACTTC. The encoded protein is CASSDGLYEQYF.

The CDR3 nucleotides are TGTGCCAGCAGCTTGACAGGGGGCGCGCGGTTCACTGAAGCTTTCTTT. It codes for CASSLTGGARFTEAFF. V is TRBV7-9 and J is TRBJ1-1; 10 bases match TRBD1. The CDR3 sequence is 16 residues long. Germline V gene sequence: CDR1 SEHNR, CDR2 FQNEAQ (reference sequence). The junction had 8 bases not matched to a gene; V was cut back by 3 bases and J by 4 bases.

The chain recombines TRBV4-3 with TRBJ1-2; no clear D. Trimming took 0 bases from V and 8 from J, leaving 7 bases between them. Germline V CDR1 and CDR2: LGHNA, YSLEER. The CDR3 is 12 residues long. CDR3 in amino acids: CASSQDRNGYTF. CDR3 in DNA: TGCGCCAGCAGCCAAGACAGGAACGGCTACACCTTC.

The V gene is TRBV6-4, the J gene TRBJ2-2; TRBD1 agrees at 7 bases. CDR1 MRHNA and CDR2 SNTAGT come from the germline V gene. The CDR3 totals 14 residues. V dropped 0 bases and J dropped 7; count of bases not matched to a gene: 2. CDR3 residues: CASSDSGGHGELFF. For the CDR3, the DNA is TGTGCCAGCAGTGACTCAGGGGGCCACGGGGAGCTGTTTTTT.